The sequence of this T cell receptor beta chain was determined in a study of regulatory dendritic cells for organ transplantation listed by TCRdb under 2017. Study-wide context: TCRbeta repertoires were sequenced from sorted naive and memory CD4+ and CD8+ T cells before and after allostimulation with regulatory or mature dendritic cells. What the research found in general, with its limitations: Allostimulation expanded memory CD8+ clones in both subjects, but regulatory dendritic cells appeared to induce more limited expansion than mature dendritic cells. Repertoires were highly diverse in naive CD4+ and CD8+ T cells, less diverse in memory cells, and most oligoclonal in memory CD8+ cells. The authors pointed out considerable heterogeneity between individuals in the alloreactive memory CD8+ T cell pool, and only a couple of subjects were sequenced. Of the resting subsets, the one holding the most alloreactive TCR clonotypes was memory CD8+ T cells.

Including cysteine and phenylalanine, the CDR3 has 15 amino acids. Of all the DNA, just the CDR3 is kept, 45 bases in frame from base 1. Trimming removed 0 bases from V and 3 bases from J, leaving 9 bases between the germline ends. CDR1 and CDR2 are read off the germline V gene as MGHRA and YSYEKL. Naive T cells were sorted as CD45RA+ and memory T cells as CD45RO+ CD4+ or CD8+ cells by FACS. The T cells used for TCR sequencing were obtained from a couple of healthy control subjects. Sorted T cell subsets that were not stimulated were used as baseline controls for the mixed lymphocyte reactions. The Qiagen DNeasy Blood & Tissue Kit was used for extraction of genomic DNA. As concerns this clone: The target of this receptor is not known. No clone much larger than this one lies a single base away; base qualities are absent.

A multiplexed two-step PCR with Vbeta-specific forward primers and Jbeta-specific reverse primers was used to amplify the TCRbeta CDR3 regions. TCRbeta libraries were sequenced on an Illumina instrument through the immunoSEQ service. In the authors' own workflow: IMGT annotation was used to assign V, D and J genes, and synthetic CDR3 analogues were used to correct the counts for multiplex PCR bias. The immunoSEQ Analyzer calculated repertoire clonality as one minus the normalized Shannon entropy. Whether a clone counted as expanded was decided by Fisher's exact test with Benjamini-Hochberg false discovery rate control and a two-tailed cutoff of P<0.01. TCRdb took this table from immuneACCESS and kept in-frame rearrangements with V and J called. Such tables lack part of the clones; where checked against another copy, unresolved V genes explain under half of the gap, and the rest is unexplained. That table supplies the V and J calls and clone size; D and trimming were determined from the DNA. Across this sample there are approximately 29,000 clones, with roughly 85% seen only once. In total, the top ten clones hold less than 0.11% of the sample.

The chain uses TRBV4-1 and TRBJ2-1; a weak D assignment points to TRBD2 (6 bases agree). The sequenced sample consisted of naive CD4+ T cells from blood. The sample's cell subset or site label is to be understood as: CD45RA+ naive T cells. The source of this sequence is a human donor in good health. The nucleotides are TGCGCCAGCAGCCAAGAGGAGACTAGCTACAATGAGCAGTTCTTC. Its protein reads: CASSQEETSYNEQFF.